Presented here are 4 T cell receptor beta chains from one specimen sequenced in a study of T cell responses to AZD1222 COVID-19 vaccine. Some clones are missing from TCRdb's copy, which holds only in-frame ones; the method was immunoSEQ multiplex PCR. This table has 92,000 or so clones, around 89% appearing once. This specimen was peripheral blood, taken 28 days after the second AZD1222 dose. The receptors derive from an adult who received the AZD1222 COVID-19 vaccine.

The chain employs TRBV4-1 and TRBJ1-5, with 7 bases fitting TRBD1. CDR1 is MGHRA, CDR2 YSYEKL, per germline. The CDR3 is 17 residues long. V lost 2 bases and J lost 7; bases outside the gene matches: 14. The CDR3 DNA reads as TGCGCCAGCAGCCAATATACGACAGGGAAAGTTGGACAGCCCCAGCATTTT. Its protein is CASSQYTTGKVGQPQHF.

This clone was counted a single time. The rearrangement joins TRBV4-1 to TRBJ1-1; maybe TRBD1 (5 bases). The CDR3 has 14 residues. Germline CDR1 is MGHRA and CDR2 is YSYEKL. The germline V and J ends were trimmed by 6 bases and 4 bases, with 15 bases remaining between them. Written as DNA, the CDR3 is TGCGCCAGCAGGGGAGTAGGGGTGGGCACTGAAGCTTTCTTT. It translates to CASRGVGVGTEAFF.

The CDR3 bases are TGTGCCAGCAGCTTGCAACCGGGACAGGGGAAGGAGACCCAGTACTTC. The encoded protein is CASSLQPGQGKETQYF. The chain employs TRBV7-8 and TRBJ2-5; 10 nucleotides agree with TRBD1. V gave up 3 bases and J gave up 5 bases; unmatched junction bases: 9. Germline V lookup: CDR1 SGHVS, CDR2 FQNEAQ. The CDR3 has 16 amino acids.

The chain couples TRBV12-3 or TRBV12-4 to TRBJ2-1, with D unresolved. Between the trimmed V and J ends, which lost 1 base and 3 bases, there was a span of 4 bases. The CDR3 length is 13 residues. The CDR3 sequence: CASSLVSYNEQFF. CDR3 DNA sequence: TGTGCCAGCAGTTTAGTGAGCTACAATGAGCAGTTCTTC.